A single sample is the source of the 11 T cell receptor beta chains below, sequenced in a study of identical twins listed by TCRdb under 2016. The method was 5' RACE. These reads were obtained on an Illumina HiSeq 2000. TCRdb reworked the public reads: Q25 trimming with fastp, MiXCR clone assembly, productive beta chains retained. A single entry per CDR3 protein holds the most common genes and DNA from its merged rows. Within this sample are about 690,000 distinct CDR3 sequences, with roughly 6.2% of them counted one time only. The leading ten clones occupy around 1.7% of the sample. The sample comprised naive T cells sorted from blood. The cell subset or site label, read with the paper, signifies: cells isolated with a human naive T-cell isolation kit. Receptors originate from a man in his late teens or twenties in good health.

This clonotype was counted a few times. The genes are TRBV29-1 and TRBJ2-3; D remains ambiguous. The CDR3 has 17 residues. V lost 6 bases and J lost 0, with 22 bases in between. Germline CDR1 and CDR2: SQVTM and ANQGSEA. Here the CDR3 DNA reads TGCAGCGTCGGCCCGCGACATGTGCGGAATAGCACAGATACGCAGTATTTT. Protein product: CSVGPRHVRNSTDTQYF.

CDR3 sequence (DNA): TGCGCCAGCAGCCAGCCAATGTTAGGACAGGGGGACTATGGCTACACCTTC. It is translated as CASSQPMLGQGDYGYTF. The rearrangement joins TRBV4-1 to TRBJ1-2, with 10 positions matching TRBD1. The CDR3 loop spans 17 amino acids. Germline CDR1 and CDR2: MGHRA and YSYEKL. V trimming: 3 bases; J trimming: 3 bases; junction bases outside the gene matches: 10.

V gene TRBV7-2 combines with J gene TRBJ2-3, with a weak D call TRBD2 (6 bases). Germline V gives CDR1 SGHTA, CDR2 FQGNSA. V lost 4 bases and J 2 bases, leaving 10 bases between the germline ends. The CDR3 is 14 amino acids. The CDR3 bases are TGTGCCAGCAGCTGGGACTCTATCACAGATACGCAGTATTTT. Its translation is CASSWDSITDTQYF.

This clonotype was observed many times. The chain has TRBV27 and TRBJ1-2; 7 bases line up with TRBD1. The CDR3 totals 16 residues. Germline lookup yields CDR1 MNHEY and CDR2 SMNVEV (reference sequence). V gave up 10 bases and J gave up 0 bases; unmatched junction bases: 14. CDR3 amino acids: CATVTGFRGPNYGYTF. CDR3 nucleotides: TGTGCCACCGTGACAGGGTTTAGGGGGCCTAACTATGGCTACACCTTC.

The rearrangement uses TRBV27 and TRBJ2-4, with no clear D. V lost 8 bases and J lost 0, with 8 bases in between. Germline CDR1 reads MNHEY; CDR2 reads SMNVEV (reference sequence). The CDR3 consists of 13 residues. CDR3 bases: TGTGCCAGCGCCCAGGTAGCCAAAAACATTCAGTACTTC. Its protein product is CASAQVAKNIQYF.

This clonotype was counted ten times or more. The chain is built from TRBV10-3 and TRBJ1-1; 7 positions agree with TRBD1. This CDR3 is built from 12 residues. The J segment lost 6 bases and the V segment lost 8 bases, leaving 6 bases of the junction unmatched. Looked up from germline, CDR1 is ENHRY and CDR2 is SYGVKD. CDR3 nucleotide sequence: TGTGCCATCGGGGGGACAGCCGCTGAAGCTTTCTTT. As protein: CAIGGTAAEAFF.

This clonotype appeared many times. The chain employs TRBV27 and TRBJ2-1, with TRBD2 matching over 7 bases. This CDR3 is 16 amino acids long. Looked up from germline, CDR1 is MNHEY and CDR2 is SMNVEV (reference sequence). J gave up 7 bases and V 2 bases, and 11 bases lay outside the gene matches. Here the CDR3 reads CASSLRGSGAGNEQFF. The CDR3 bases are TGTGCCAGCAGTTTAAGAGGGAGTGGAGCGGGGAATGAGCAGTTCTTC.

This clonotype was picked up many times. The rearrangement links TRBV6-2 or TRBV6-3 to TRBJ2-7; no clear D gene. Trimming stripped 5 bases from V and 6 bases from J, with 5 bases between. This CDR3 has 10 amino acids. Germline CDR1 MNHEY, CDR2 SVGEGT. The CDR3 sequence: CASSNSEQYF. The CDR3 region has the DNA TGTGCCAGCAGTAACAGCGAGCAGTACTTC.

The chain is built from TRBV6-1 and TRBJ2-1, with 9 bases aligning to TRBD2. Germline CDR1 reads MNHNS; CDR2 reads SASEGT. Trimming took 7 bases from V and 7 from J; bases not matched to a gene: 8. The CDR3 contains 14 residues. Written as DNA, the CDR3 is TGTGCCAGCACCAAAAGCGGGAGGAGTAATGAGCAGTTCTTC. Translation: CASTKSGRSNEQFF.

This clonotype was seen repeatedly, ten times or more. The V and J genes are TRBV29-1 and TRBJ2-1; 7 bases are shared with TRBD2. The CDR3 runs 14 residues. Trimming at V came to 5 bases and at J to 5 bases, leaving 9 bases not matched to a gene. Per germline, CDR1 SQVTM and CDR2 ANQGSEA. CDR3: CSVSARLADNEQFF. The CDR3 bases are TGCAGCGTTTCAGCTCGGCTAGCGGACAATGAGCAGTTCTTC.

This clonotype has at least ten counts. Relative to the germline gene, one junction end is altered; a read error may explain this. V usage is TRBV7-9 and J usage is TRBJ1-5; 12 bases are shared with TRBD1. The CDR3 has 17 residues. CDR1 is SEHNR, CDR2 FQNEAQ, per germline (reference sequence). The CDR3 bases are TGTGCCAGCAGCATAGCCGGGACAGGGGGCGTGGGTCAGCCCCAGCATTTT. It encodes CASSIAGTGGVGQPQHF.